The 5 T cell receptor beta chains below all came from one sample that was sequenced in a study of shared clonotypes between healthy human individuals. The table came from immunoSEQ multiplex PCR; TCRdb's copy has only in-frame clones and leaves some out. The sample yields over a million clones, around 74% seen once. Sequencing was done on a sample of memory CD4+ T cells sorted from blood. The sample's subset: CD45RA-negative fraction. The receptor source for this set is a man between 18 and 29 years old in good health.

V is TRBV6-1 and J is TRBJ2-1, with D maybe TRBD1 (6 bases). Germline lookup yields CDR1 MNHNS and CDR2 SASEGT. Trimming stripped 2 bases from V and 6 bases from J, with 11 bases between. The CDR3 is made up of 14 amino acids. The CDR3 region is CASSERGYSNEQFF. The CDR3 DNA reads TGTGCCAGCAGTGAAAGGGGGTACTCCAATGAGCAGTTCTTC.

The V call is TRBV25-1, the J call TRBJ1-2; TRBD1 is a possible D gene (5 bases). Germline V CDR1 and CDR2: MGHDK, SYGVNS. CDR3 length: 15 residues. Trimming removed 1 base at V and 0 bases at J, with 9 bases between. The CDR3 DNA is TGTGCCAGCAGTGAATCCGGGACCTCTAACTATGGCTACACCTTC. Its protein product is CASSESGTSNYGYTF.

This clone appeared a few times. This chain connects TRBV5-5 to TRBJ2-2; no firm D call. The ends were cut back, 2 bases at V and 4 bases at J, with 12 bases in the middle. The CDR3 covers 15 residues. From germline, CDR1 is SGHKS and CDR2 YYEKEE (reference sequence). The CDR3 is CASSFGPRATGELFF. As DNA, the CDR3 is TGTGCCAGCAGCTTTGGCCCACGGGCCACCGGGGAGCTGTTTTTT.

Regarding this clone: Additional DNA sequences in this sample encode the identical CDR3. The chain has TRBV30 and TRBJ2-7; 7 positions agree with TRBD1. The CDR3 is made up of 13 amino acids. After removal of 4 bases from V and 0 bases from J, the junction contained 3 bases not matched to a gene. The germline CDR1 and CDR2 sequences are GTSNPN and SVGIG (reference sequence). CDR3 coding DNA: TGTGCCTGGAAACAGGGGAGCTCCTACGAGCAGTACTTC. Translated: CAWKQGSSYEQYF.

This chain connects TRBV10-3 to TRBJ1-3, with TRBD1 matching 7 bases. Germline V gives CDR1 ENHRY, CDR2 SYGVKD. V was clipped by 2 bases and J by 10 bases; unmatched bases: 8. This CDR3 is 14 amino acids long. DNA for the CDR3: TGTGCCATCAGTGAGCCGCGACAGGGATCGACCATATATTTT. It is translated as CAISEPRQGSTIYF.